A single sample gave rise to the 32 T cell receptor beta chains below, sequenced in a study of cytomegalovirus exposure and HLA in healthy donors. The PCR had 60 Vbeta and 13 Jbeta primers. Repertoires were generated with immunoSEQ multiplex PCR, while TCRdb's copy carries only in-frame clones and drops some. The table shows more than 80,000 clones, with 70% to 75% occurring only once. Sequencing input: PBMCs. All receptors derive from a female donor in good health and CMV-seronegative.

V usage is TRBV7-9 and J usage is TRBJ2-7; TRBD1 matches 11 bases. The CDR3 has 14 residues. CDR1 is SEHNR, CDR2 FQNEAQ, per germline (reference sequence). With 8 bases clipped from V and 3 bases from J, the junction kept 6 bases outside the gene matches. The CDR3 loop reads CASRGGQGDYEQYF. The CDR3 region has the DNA TGTGCCAGCCGCGGGGGACAGGGGGACTACGAGCAGTACTTC.

Here the CDR3 DNA reads TGTGCCAGCAGACAGCAAAAGGGGGGGGAGACCCAGTACTTC. Protein: CASRQQKGGETQYF. The chain employs TRBV2 and TRBJ2-5; perhaps TRBD2 as D (7 bases). V was trimmed by 6 bases and J by 5 bases, leaving 16 bases between them. Germline values: CDR1 SNHLY, CDR2 FYNNEI. The CDR3 has 14 amino acids.

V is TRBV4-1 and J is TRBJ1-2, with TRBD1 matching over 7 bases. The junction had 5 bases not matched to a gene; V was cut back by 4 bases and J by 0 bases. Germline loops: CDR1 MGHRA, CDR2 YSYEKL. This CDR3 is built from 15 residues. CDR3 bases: TGCGCCAGCAGCCCCACAGGGGCTTCTAACTATGGCTACACCTTC. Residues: CASSPTGASNYGYTF.

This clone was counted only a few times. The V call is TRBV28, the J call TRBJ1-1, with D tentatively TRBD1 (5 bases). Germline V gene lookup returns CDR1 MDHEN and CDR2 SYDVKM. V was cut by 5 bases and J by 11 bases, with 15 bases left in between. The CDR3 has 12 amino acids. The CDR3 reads CASSLPGVGAFF. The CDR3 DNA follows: TGTGCCAGCAGTCTCCCGGGGGTCGGGGCTTTCTTT.

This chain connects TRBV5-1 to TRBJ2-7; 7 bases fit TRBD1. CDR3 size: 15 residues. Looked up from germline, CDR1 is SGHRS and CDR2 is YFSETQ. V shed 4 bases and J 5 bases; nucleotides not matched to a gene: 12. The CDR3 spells CASSPRQGFVDEQYF. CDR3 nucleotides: TGCGCCAGCAGCCCGCGACAGGGTTTTGTGGACGAGCAGTACTTC.

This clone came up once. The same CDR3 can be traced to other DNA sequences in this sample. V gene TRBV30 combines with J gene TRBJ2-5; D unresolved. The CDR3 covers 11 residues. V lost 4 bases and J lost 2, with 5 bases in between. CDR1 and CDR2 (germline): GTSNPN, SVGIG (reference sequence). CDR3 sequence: CAWTRQETQYF. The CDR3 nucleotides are TGTGCCTGGACTAGGCAAGAGACCCAGTACTTC.

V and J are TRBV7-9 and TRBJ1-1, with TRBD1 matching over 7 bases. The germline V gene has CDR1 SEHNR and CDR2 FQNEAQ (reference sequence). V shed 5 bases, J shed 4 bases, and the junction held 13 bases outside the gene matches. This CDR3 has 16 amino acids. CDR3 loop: CASSTSTGRARTEAFF. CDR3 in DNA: TGTGCCAGCAGCACCTCGACAGGGCGAGCGCGCACTGAAGCTTTCTTT.

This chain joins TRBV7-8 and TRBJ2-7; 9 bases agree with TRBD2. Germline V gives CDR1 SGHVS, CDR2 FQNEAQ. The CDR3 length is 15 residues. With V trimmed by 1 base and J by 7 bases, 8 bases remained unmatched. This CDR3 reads CASSLDAGGWEEQYF. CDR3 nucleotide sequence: TGTGCCAGCAGCTTAGACGCGGGAGGGTGGGAAGAGCAGTACTTC.

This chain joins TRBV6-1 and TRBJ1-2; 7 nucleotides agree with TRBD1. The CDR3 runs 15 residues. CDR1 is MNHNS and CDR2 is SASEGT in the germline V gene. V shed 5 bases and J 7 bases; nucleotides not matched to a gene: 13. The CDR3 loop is CASSPTLDRKGGYTF. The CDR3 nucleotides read TGTGCCAGCAGTCCAACCCTGGACAGGAAGGGTGGCTACACCTTC.

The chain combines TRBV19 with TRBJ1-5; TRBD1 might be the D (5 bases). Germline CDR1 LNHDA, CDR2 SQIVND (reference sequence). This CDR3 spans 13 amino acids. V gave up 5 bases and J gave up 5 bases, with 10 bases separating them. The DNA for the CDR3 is TGTGCCAGTAGTCAGGGTAAGGATCAGCCCCAGCATTTT. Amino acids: CASSQGKDQPQHF.

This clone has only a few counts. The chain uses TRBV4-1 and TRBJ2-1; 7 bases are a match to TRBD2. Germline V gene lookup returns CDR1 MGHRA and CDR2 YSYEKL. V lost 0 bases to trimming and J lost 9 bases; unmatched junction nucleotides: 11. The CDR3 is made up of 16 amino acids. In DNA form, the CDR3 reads TGCGCCAGCAGCCAAGATCCCCCCGGACTAGTCGGTGAGCAGTTCTTC. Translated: CASSQDPPGLVGEQFF.

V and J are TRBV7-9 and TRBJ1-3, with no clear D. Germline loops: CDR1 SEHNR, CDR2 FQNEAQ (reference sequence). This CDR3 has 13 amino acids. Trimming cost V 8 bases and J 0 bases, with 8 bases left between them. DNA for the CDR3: TGTGCCAGCCAGGCCGACTCTGGAAACACCATATATTTT. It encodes CASQADSGNTIYF.

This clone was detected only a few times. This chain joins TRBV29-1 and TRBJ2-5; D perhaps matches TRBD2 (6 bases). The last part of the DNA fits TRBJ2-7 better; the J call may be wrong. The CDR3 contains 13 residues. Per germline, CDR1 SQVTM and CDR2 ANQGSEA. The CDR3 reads CSVEARLGGEQYF. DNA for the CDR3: TGCAGCGTTGAAGCCCGACTAGGCGGCGAGCAGTACTTC.

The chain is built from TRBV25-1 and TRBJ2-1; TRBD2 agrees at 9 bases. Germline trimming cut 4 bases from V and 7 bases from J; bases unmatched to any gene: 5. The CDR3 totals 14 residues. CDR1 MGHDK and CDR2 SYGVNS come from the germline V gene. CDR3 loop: CASSGLAGLNEQFF. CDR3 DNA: TGTGCCAGCAGTGGGCTAGCGGGATTAAATGAGCAGTTCTTC.

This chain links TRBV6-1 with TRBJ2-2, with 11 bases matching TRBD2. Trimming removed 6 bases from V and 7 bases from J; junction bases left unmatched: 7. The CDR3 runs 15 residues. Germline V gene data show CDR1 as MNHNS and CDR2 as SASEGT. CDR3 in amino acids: CASRPTSGSYGELFF. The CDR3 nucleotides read TGTGCCAGCAGGCCAACTAGCGGGAGCTACGGGGAGCTGTTTTTT.

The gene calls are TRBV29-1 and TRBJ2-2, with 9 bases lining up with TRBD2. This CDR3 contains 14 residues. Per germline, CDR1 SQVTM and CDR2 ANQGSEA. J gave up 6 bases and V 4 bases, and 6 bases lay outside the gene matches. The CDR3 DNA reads TGCAGCGTTGGTGCGGGAGGGGGGGCCGGGGAGCTGTTTTTT. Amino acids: CSVGAGGGAGELFF.

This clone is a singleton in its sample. CDR3 amino acids: CASSLSTSPIATGELFF. Written as DNA, the CDR3 is TGCGCCAGCAGCTTGTCGACTAGTCCGATTGCCACCGGGGAGCTGTTTTTT. The chain has TRBV5-1 and TRBJ2-2; a weak D match, TRBD2 (6 bases). CDR1 is SGHRS and CDR2 is YFSETQ in the germline V gene. Trimming shortened V by 1 base and J by 4 bases, and 17 bases separated the two germline ends. This CDR3 contains 17 residues.

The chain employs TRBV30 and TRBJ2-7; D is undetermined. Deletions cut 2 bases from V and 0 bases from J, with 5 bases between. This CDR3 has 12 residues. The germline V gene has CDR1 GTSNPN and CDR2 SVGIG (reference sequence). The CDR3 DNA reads TGTGCCTGGAGTTCAGACTCCTACGAGCAGTACTTC. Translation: CAWSSDSYEQYF. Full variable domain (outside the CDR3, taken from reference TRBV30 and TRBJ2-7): SQTIHQWPATLVQPVGSPLSLECTVEGTSNPNLYWYRQAAGRGLQLLFYSVGIGQISSEVPQNLSASRPQDRQFILSSKKLLLSDSGFYLCAWSSDSYEQYFGPGTRLTVT.

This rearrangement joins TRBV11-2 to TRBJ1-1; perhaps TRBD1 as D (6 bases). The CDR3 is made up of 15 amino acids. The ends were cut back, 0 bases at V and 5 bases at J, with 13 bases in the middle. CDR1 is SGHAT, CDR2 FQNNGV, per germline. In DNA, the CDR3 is TGTGCCAGCAGCTTAGATTCGGGGGGCTGGACTGAAGCTTTCTTT. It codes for CASSLDSGGWTEAFF.

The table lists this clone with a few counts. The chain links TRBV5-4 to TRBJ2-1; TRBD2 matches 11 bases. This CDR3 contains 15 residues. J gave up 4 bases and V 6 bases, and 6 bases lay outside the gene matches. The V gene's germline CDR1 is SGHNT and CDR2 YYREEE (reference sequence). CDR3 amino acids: CASTATSGTYNEQFF. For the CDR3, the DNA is TGTGCCAGCACCGCGACTAGCGGGACGTACAATGAGCAGTTCTTC.

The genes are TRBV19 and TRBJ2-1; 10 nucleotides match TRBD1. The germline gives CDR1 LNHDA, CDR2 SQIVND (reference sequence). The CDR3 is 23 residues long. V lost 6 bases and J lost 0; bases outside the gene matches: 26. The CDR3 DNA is TGTGCCAGTAGGGAAATATTGGGGGCGAGAGGACAGGGGGAAAGGGGCTCCTACAATGAGCAGTTCTTC. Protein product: CASREILGARGQGERGSYNEQFF.

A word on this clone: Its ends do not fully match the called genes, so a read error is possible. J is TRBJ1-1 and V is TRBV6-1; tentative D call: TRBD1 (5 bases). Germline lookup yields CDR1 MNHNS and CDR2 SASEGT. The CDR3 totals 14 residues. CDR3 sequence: CASGEYRTNTEAFF. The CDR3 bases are TGTGCCAGCGGTGAGTACAGGACAAACACTGAAGCTTTCTTT.

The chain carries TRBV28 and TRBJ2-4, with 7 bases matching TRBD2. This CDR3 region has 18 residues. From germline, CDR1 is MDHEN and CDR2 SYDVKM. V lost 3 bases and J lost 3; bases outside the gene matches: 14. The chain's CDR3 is CASSFWTRVLGVKNIQYF. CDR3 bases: TGTGCCAGCAGTTTTTGGACTAGAGTCCTCGGTGTCAAAAACATTCAGTACTTC.

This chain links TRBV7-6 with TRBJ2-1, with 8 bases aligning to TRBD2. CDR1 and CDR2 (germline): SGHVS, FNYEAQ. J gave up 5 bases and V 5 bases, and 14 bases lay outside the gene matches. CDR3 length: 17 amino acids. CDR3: CASSTRKWGLGHNEQFF. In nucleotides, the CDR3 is TGTGCCAGCAGCACCAGAAAGTGGGGACTAGGACACAATGAGCAGTTCTTC.

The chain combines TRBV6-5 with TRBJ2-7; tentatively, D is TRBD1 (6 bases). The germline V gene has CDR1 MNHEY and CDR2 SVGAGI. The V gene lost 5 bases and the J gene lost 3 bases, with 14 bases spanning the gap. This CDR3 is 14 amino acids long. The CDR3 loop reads CASSQDSKGYEQYF. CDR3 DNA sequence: TGTGCCAGCAGTCAGGACAGCAAGGGCTACGAGCAGTACTTC.

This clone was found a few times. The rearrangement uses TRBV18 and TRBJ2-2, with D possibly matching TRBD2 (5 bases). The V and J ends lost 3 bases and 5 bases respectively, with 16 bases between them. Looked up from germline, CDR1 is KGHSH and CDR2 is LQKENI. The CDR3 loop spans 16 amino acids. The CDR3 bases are TGTGCCAGCTCACCGGTTTCTGGCGGCGGGACCGGGGAGCTGTTTTTT. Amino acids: CASSPVSGGGTGELFF.

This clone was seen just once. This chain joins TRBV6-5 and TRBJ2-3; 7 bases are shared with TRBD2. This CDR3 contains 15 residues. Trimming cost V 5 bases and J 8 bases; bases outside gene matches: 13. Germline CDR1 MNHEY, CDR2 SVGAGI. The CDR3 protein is CASSPSLEGRATQYF. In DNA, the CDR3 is TGTGCCAGCAGTCCTAGCCTTGAAGGGAGGGCTACGCAGTATTTT.

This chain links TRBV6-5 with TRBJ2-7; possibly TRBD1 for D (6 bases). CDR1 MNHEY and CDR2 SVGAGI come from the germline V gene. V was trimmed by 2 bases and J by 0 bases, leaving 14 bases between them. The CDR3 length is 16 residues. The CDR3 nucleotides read TGTGCCAGCAGTTACGATCCAGGGGCTGCCTCCTACGAGCAGTACTTC. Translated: CASSYDPGAASYEQYF.

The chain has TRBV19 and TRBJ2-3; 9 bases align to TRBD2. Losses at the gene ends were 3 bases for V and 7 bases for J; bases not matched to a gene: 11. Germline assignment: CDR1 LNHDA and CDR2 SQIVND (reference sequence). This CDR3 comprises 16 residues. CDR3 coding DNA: TGTGCCAGTAGTATCATTTCGGCTAGCGGGAAACATACGCAGTATTTT. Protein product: CASSIISASGKHTQYF.

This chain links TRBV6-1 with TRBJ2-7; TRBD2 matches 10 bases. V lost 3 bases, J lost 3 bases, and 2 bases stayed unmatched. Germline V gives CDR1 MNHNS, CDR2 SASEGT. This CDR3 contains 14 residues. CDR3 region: CASSEGLANYEQYF. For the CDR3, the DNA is TGTGCCAGCAGTGAGGGACTAGCGAACTACGAGCAGTACTTC.

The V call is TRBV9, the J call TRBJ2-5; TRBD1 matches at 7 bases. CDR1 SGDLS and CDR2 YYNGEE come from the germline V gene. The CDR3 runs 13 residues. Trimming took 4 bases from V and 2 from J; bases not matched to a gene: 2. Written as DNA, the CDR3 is TGTGCCAGCAGCCCGGGACAGCAAGAGACCCAGTACTTC. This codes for CASSPGQQETQYF.

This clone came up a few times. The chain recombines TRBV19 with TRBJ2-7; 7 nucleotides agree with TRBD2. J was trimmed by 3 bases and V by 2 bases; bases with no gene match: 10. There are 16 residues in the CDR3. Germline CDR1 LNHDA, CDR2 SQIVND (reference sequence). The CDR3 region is CASSISLWEGYYEQYF. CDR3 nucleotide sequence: TGTGCCAGTAGTATATCATTGTGGGAGGGATACTACGAGCAGTACTTC.